The clone carrying this T cell receptor (beta chain) was observed a few times. As yet, its antigen is unknown. Described treatment: approximately 9-day PBMC culture with coronavirus spike peptide pools or control peptides (ViraFEST assay). Antigen-specific T cell expansion with peptide pools preceded TCR sequencing in the ViraFEST approach. This sample was taken from a study of vaccination and CD4 T cells after COVID-19. Across the study: Blood was drawn a median around 71 days post second dose, range 14 to 241.

V lost 0 bases, J lost 2 bases, and 4 bases stayed unmatched. The CDR3 is made up of 15 amino acids. The germline CDR1 and CDR2 sequences are DFQATT and SNEGSKA (reference sequence). Study-wide findings and caveats: Convalescent patients were relatively few, and early post-infection timepoints were missing.

Cultured CD4+ T cells had their DNA profiled by the Oncomine TCR Beta short-read assay. Each CDR3 protein gets one entry after TCRdb re-called the PCR reads with MiXCR. The sample holds fewer than 15,000 distinct CDR3 sequences, over 45% seen once. This sequence joins TRBV20-1 and TRBJ2-7; 10 bases match TRBD1. The TCR sequence derives from a human donor who had recovered from COVID-19. The source was CD4+ T cells from blood, cultured in vitro, collected before SARS-CoV-2 vaccination. In DNA form, the CDR3 reads TGCAGTGCTAGAGAATGGACAGGGGGGACCTACGAGCAGTACTTC. Translated: CSAREWTGGTYEQYF.